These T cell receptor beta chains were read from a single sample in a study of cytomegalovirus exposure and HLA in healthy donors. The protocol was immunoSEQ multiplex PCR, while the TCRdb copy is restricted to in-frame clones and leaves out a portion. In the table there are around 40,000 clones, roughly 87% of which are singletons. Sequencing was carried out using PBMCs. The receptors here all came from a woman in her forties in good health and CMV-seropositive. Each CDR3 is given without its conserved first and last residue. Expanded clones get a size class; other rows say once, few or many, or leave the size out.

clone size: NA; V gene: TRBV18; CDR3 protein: ASSSPPGGTKTNEKLF
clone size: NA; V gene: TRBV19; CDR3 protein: ASRFRGSGELF
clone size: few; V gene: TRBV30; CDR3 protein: AWSVHRDTQY
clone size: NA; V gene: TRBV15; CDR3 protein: ATSPPGGTQY
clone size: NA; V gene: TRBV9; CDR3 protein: ASSSTQGLTEAF
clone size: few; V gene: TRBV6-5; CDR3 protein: ASSRTSRYNEQF
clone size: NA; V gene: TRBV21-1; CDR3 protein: ASRGTSGSGTDTQY
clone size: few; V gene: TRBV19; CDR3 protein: ASSIDWVRGLNTGELF
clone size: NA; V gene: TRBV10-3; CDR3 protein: AISGDREDYGYT
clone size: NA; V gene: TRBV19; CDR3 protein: ASSILQAGEQY
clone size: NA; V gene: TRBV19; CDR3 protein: ASSIGAGAIYGYT
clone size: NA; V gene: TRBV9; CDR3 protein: ASSELGGLRPNEKLF
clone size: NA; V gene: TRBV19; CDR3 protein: ASGDRDNFYNEQF
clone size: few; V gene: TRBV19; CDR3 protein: ASSIKLGGSRNEQY
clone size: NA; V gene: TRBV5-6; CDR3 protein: ASSSAWDSDSIYGYT
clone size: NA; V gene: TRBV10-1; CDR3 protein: ASSDEGHPYEQY